The 29 T cell receptor beta chains below come from one sample, sequenced in a study of graft-versus-host responses after intestinal transplantation. For these receptors, no antigen is known. Produced via immunoSEQ multiplex PCR; TCRdb's table is partial and in-frame only. The data hold tens of thousands of clones, with approximately 89% observed a single time. The sample consisted of unstimulated CD4+ T cells sorted from spleen or lymph node cells, taken before transplant. The receptors were gathered from a human donor who was the organ donor for an intestinal transplant.

The rearrangement links TRBV6-5 to TRBJ1-5; 9 positions match TRBD1. The CDR3 totals 13 residues. The trim removed 2 bases at V and 7 bases at J, leaving 0 bases unmatched. Germline CDR1 MNHEY, CDR2 SVGAGI. In nucleotides, the CDR3 is TGTGCCAGCAGTTACGGACAGGGGCAGCCCCAGCATTTT. Translating it yields CASSYGQGQPQHF.

The genes are TRBV7-2 and TRBJ1-3; 7 bases line up with TRBD1. After removal of 5 bases from V and 3 bases from J, the junction contained 10 bases not matched to a gene. The V gene's germline CDR1 is SGHTA and CDR2 FQGNSA. The CDR3 is made up of 16 amino acids. The CDR3 reads CASSEPPTGVGNTIYF. The CDR3 DNA sequence: TGTGCCAGCAGCGAACCCCCCACAGGGGTTGGAAACACCATATATTTT.

V is TRBV5-3 and J is TRBJ1-1, with D unclear. TRBV5-3 is filed as an ORF, its function uncertain. The germline V and J ends were trimmed by 1 base and 3 bases, with 7 bases remaining between them. The CDR3 sequence is 13 residues long. The CDR3 nucleotides read TGTGCCAGAAGCTTGCACAGTGACACTGAAGCTTTCTTT. It codes for CARSLHSDTEAFF.

The CDR3, as DNA: TGTGCCAGCAGCCTTATTCTGGCTTTGAACACCGGGGAGCTGTTTTTT. Its translation is CASSLILALNTGELFF. The chain has TRBV5-6 and TRBJ2-2; D unclear. Germline V CDR1 and CDR2: SGHDT, YYEEEE. This CDR3 region has 16 residues. V lost 4 bases, J lost 1 base, and 14 bases lay in between.

V gene TRBV12-5 combines with J gene TRBJ1-2; 8 positions agree with TRBD1. The trim removed 0 bases at V and 7 bases at J, leaving 19 bases unmatched. This CDR3 has 19 amino acids. Germline V lookup: CDR1 LGHNT, CDR2 FRNRAP. The CDR3, as DNA: TGTGCTAGTGGTTTGGTCCCGGGACAGGCTGCAATTGGGTATCGTGGCTACACCTTC. It specifies CASGLVPGQAAIGYRGYTF.

The chain combines TRBV9 with TRBJ1-6; D is ambiguous. Trimming pared 1 base from V and 7 bases from J, leaving 6 bases between. This CDR3 contains 13 residues. Germline V lookup: CDR1 SGDLS, CDR2 YYNGEE. The CDR3 sequence: CASSVFGNSPLHF. The CDR3 bases are TGTGCCAGCAGCGTATTTGGCAATTCACCCCTCCACTTT. Full variable domain (rest looked up from reference TRBV9 and TRBJ1-6): DSGVTQTPKHLITATGQRVTLRCSPRSGDLSVYWYQQSLDQGLQFLIQYYNGEERAKGNILERFSAQQFPDLHSELNLSSLELGDSALYFCASSVFGNSPLHFGNGTRLTVT.

The J gene is TRBJ1-2, the V gene TRBV5-4; D is ambiguous. Germline values: CDR1 SGHNT, CDR2 YYREEE (reference sequence). The CDR3 totals 12 residues. With 3 bases removed from V and 5 bases from J, the gap between germline ends came to 8 bases. The CDR3 spells CASSSDGYGYTF. DNA for the CDR3: TGTGCCAGCAGCTCAGACGGGTATGGCTACACCTTC. The full variable domain, with the rest looked up from reference TRBV5-4 and TRBJ1-2, is ETGVTQSPTHLIKTRGQQVTLRCSSQSGHNTVSWYQQALGQGPQFIFQYYREEENGRGNFPPRFSGLQFPNYSSELNVNALELDDSALYLCASSSDGYGYTFGSGTRLTVV.

The rearrangement links TRBV6-1 to TRBJ2-1; 8 bases are a match to TRBD2. The V and J ends lost 4 bases and 2 bases, in that order; junction bases with no gene match: 1. CDR3 length: 14 residues. Germline V gene data show CDR1 as MNHNS and CDR2 as SASEGT. The CDR3 DNA reads as TGTGCCAGCAGTGCCGGGAGGGCCTACAATGAGCAGTTCTTC. The encoded protein is CASSAGRAYNEQFF.

The chain carries TRBV19 and TRBJ2-5; TRBD1 is a possible D gene (6 bases). V was trimmed by 11 bases and J by 4 bases, leaving 11 bases between them. From germline, CDR1 is LNHDA and CDR2 SQIVND (reference sequence). This CDR3 contains 11 residues. CDR3 amino acids: CAPGDGETQYF. CDR3 sequence (DNA): TGTGCCCCAGGGGACGGAGAGACCCAGTACTTC.

The chain is built from TRBV28 and TRBJ2-7; D not resolved. Trimming took 2 bases from V and 0 from J, leaving 14 bases between them. Germline values: CDR1 MDHEN, CDR2 SYDVKM. The CDR3 is 16 residues long. CDR3 protein: CASSLNPLLSSYEQYF. Here the CDR3 DNA reads TGTGCCAGCAGTTTAAATCCTTTACTAAGCTCCTACGAGCAGTACTTC.

The J gene is TRBJ2-2, the V gene TRBV30; TRBD1 matches at 8 bases. Germline-derived CDR1 and CDR2 are GTSNPN and SVGIG (reference sequence). Trimming cost V 7 bases and J 0 bases; bases outside gene matches: 1. This CDR3 is 13 amino acids long. CDR3 amino acids: CALQGANTGELFF. The CDR3 region has the DNA TGTGCCTTACAGGGGGCGAACACCGGGGAGCTGTTTTTT.

This chain links TRBV4-2 with TRBJ2-7; D may be TRBD2 (7 bases). CDR1 and CDR2 from the germline V gene are LGHNA and YNFKEQ. This CDR3 comprises 18 residues. The ends were cut back, 1 base at V and 3 bases at J, with 22 bases in the middle. DNA of the CDR3: TGTGCCAGCAGCCAAGGAGATTTGGGGGGGGCAGTGTACTACGAGCAGTACTTC. This translates into CASSQGDLGGAVYYEQYF.

J is TRBJ2-3 and V is TRBV19; 9 bases are shared with TRBD2. The germline V gene encodes CDR1 LNHDA and CDR2 SQIVND (reference sequence). V dropped 4 bases and J dropped 8; count of bases not matched to a gene: 7. The CDR3 totals 14 residues. The CDR3: CASSRLADPGTQYF. The DNA for the CDR3 is TGTGCCAGTAGTAGACTAGCGGACCCAGGTACGCAGTATTTT.

The chain carries TRBV5-1 and TRBJ2-2; 10 positions match TRBD2. CDR3 size: 21 residues. V dropped 0 bases and J dropped 0; count of bases not matched to a gene: 14. Germline V CDR1 and CDR2: SGHRS, YFSETQ. Here the CDR3 DNA reads TGCGCCAGCAGCTTGGCGTGGCCTCTAGCGGGGGTGGCCACGAACACCGGGGAGCTGTTTTTT. Translation: CASSLAWPLAGVATNTGELFF.

V is TRBV5-1 and J is TRBJ2-1; 7 bases are shared with TRBD1. The CDR3 has 15 residues. Germline lookup yields CDR1 SGHRS and CDR2 YFSETQ. Trimming took 2 bases from V and 4 from J; bases not matched to a gene: 6. Here the CDR3 reads CASSFRDRSYNEQFF. Written as DNA, the CDR3 is TGCGCCAGCAGCTTCCGGGACAGATCTTACAATGAGCAGTTCTTC. The variable domain in full, with the rest retrieved from reference TRBV5-1 and TRBJ2-1, is KAGVTQTPRYLIKTRGQQVTLSCSPISGHRSVSWYQQTPGQGLQFLFEYFSETQRNKGNFPGRFSGRQFSNSRSEMNVSTLELGDSALYLCASSFRDRSYNEQFFGPGTRLTVL.

Comment on this clone: The germline gene is not matched at one end of the junction; a read error may be the cause. The rearrangement links TRBV7-7 to TRBJ1-1; D might be TRBD1 (6 bases). The length of the CDR3 is 14 residues. In germline, CDR1 is SSHAT, CDR2 FNYEAQ (reference sequence). The CDR3 loop reads CASSPGQPGAEAFF. The CDR3 nucleotides read TGTGCTAGCAGCCCTGGACAGCCTGGGGCTGAAGCTTTCTTT.

This chain joins TRBV30 and TRBJ1-2; D is unresolved. The CDR3 loop spans 16 amino acids. The V and J ends lost 0 bases and 0 bases respectively, with 14 bases between them. Germline lookup yields CDR1 GTSNPN and CDR2 SVGIG (reference sequence). CDR3 DNA sequence: TGTGCCTGGAGTGTATCTTACAGATTACCTAACTATGGCTACACCTTC. Its protein product is CAWSVSYRLPNYGYTF.

The J gene is TRBJ2-1, the V gene TRBV7-2; D gene uncertain. This CDR3 has 14 residues. The germline V and J ends were trimmed by 1 base and 3 bases, with 7 bases remaining between them. The germline V gene encodes CDR1 SGHTA and CDR2 FQGNSA. The CDR3 coding sequence is TGTGCCAGCAGCTTAGGTGGTAGCTACAATGAGCAGTTCTTC. It translates to CASSLGGSYNEQFF.

The gene calls are TRBV30 and TRBJ2-7; TRBD1 might be the D (5 bases). V was clipped by 4 bases and J by 3 bases, with 10 bases between them. CDR3 size: 12 residues. The germline V gene has CDR1 GTSNPN and CDR2 SVGIG (reference sequence). The CDR3 DNA is TGTGCCTGGATGACAGATAACTACGAGCAGTACTTC. Protein sequence: CAWMTDNYEQYF.

The V gene is TRBV10-2, the J gene TRBJ2-1, with D perhaps TRBD2 (7 bases). Germline V gene sequence: CDR1 WSHSY, CDR2 SAAADI. The V and J ends lost 4 bases and 1 base respectively, with 11 bases between them. This CDR3 region has 15 residues. The chain's CDR3 is CASSVGGRSYNEQFF. The DNA for the CDR3 is TGCGCCAGCAGTGTCGGGGGGCGTTCCTACAATGAGCAGTTCTTC.

The V gene is TRBV4-1, the J gene TRBJ1-1, with a weak D call TRBD1 (6 bases). The CDR3 extends over 15 amino acids. Germline CDR1 and CDR2: MGHRA and YSYEKL. V shed 4 bases and J shed 0 bases, with 12 bases lying between them. The CDR3 DNA follows: TGCGCCAGCAGCCCTATTAGGGGGTTGAACACTGAAGCTTTCTTT. Its protein is CASSPIRGLNTEAFF.

The genes are TRBV25-1 and TRBJ2-7; weak D call: TRBD2 (5 bases). Trimming left V 6 bases short and J 0 bases short, with 9 bases between. Germline CDR1 is MGHDK and CDR2 is SYGVNS. The CDR3 has 13 residues. The CDR3 nucleotides read TGTGCCAGCAGGCCGGGGTACTCCTACGAGCAGTACTTC. It translates to CASRPGYSYEQYF.

This chain links TRBV18 with TRBJ1-2; D not certain. The germline V gene has CDR1 KGHSH and CDR2 LQKENI. CDR3 size: 13 residues. The V end lost 2 bases, the J end lost 2 bases, and 6 bases lay between the germline ends. The CDR3 coding sequence is TGTGCCAGCTCACCAGGAGGGAACTATGGCTACACCTTC. Translated, it gives CASSPGGNYGYTF.

This clone showed up just a few times. The J gene is TRBJ1-5, the V gene TRBV30, with D hard to call. The V and J ends lost 0 bases and 7 bases respectively, with 7 bases between them. The CDR3 extends over 12 amino acids. The V gene's germline CDR1 is GTSNPN and CDR2 SVGIG (reference sequence). The CDR3 loop is CAWSVGKQPQHF. In DNA form, the CDR3 reads TGTGCCTGGAGTGTCGGGAAACAGCCCCAGCATTTT.

This clone was seen just once. A junction end diverges from the germline sequence, so it may reflect a read error. V gene TRBV18 combines with J gene TRBJ2-5, with a tentative D call TRBD2 (7 bases). CDR1 and CDR2 from the germline V gene are KGHSH and LQKENI. The CDR3 spans 14 residues. The CDR3 is CASSPEGGPVTEDF. As DNA, the CDR3 is TGTGCCAGCTCACCAGAGGGGGGGCCAGTTACAGAAGACTTC.

This chain links TRBV28 with TRBJ2-2; no definite D call. Trimming took 3 bases from V and 4 from J, leaving 12 bases between them. There are 15 residues in the CDR3. Germline CDR1 is MDHEN and CDR2 is SYDVKM. The CDR3 coding sequence is TGTGCCAGCAGTTTGGGCTGGGTGCGCACCGGGGAGCTGTTTTTT. Amino acid sequence: CASSLGWVRTGELFF. The full variable domain, completed using reference TRBV28 and TRBJ2-2, is DVKVTQSSRYLVKRTGEKVFLECVQDMDHENMFWYRQDPGLGLRLIYFSYDVKMKEKGDIPEGYSVSREKKERFSLILESASTNQTSMYLCASSLGWVRTGELFFGEGSRLTVL.

The rearrangement uses TRBV6-5 and TRBJ2-1, with 8 bases that match TRBD2. Looked up from germline, CDR1 is MNHEY and CDR2 is SVGAGI. V lost 5 bases and J lost 2; bases outside the gene matches: 5. The CDR3 is 15 amino acids. The CDR3 DNA sequence: TGTGCCAGCAGTACTACGGGGGGGCCCTACAATGAGCAGTTCTTC. Amino acid sequence: CASSTTGGPYNEQFF.

This sequence joins TRBV30 and TRBJ1-6; 7 bases map to TRBD1. V shed 5 bases, J shed 12 bases, and the junction held 16 bases outside the gene matches. The germline CDR1 and CDR2 sequences are GTSNPN and SVGIG (reference sequence). The CDR3 totals 15 residues. In nucleotides, the CDR3 is TGTGCCTGGGGGCCCTTGGACAGGCGGTATGGACCCCTCCACTTT. Translated: CAWGPLDRRYGPLHF.

This chain uses TRBV7-9 with TRBJ2-1, with TRBD2 matching over 7 bases. The junction had 10 bases not matched to a gene; V was cut back by 5 bases and J by 3 bases. The germline V gene encodes CDR1 SEHNR and CDR2 FQNEAQ (reference sequence). This CDR3 is 16 amino acids long. CDR3 loop: CASSIGSSGFYNEQFF. CDR3 coding DNA: TGTGCCAGCAGCATTGGGTCTAGCGGTTTCTACAATGAGCAGTTCTTC.